A selection of T cell receptor beta chains follows, all from one sample in a study of blood T cell repertoires in COVID-19. Measured with immunoSEQ multiplex PCR; TCRdb has only the in-frame clones, and not every one. The sample carries roughly 39,000 clones, over 90% recorded once. The source material was peripheral blood. The receptors here all came from a human donor in a cohort sampled during active COVID-19. The conserved cysteine and the conserved F or W are not part of the CDR3 here. D genes are given only for firm matches.

TRBV6-1	TRBJ2-7	TRBD1	ASSEAGTGGLSVH
TRBV21-1	TRBJ1-1	NA	ASHPGNTEAF
TRBV5-5	TRBJ1-3	NA	ASSLGLQGSGNTIY
TRBV28	TRBJ2-5	NA	ASSLSGEAETQY
TRBV6-2/TRBV6-3	TRBJ2-5	TRBD1	ASSRPGQRQETQY
TRBV5-5	TRBJ2-1	TRBD2	ASNTLAGYNEQF
TRBV12-5	TRBJ2-5	TRBD2	ASGLGERGGLETQY
TRBV5-4	TRBJ2-6	NA	ASTIGLSGANVLT
TRBV7-9	TRBJ2-2	TRBD1	ASSLGPTGAAGELF
TRBV5-6	TRBJ2-7	TRBD2	ASSRGGMNYEQY
TRBV4-2	TRBJ2-7	TRBD2	ASSQETSGSYEQY
TRBV11-1	TRBJ1-1	TRBD1	ASSPKDRVNIPAF
TRBV19	TRBJ2-2	TRBD1	ASSQDRDTGELF
TRBV6-2/TRBV6-3	TRBJ1-6	NA	ASSYSRSEDLVGSPLH
TRBV9	TRBJ2-2	TRBD1	ASSGTGDENTGELF
TRBV9	TRBJ2-7	NA	ASSVSGAYEQY
TRBV5-1	TRBJ1-1	NA	ASSPTGTAFTEAF
TRBV10-3	TRBJ2-2	TRBD1	AIRGQGNTGELF
TRBV14	TRBJ1-2	NA	ASSQDKLIYGYT
TRBV7-2	TRBJ2-7	TRBD1	ASSSTGGQNYEQY
TRBV12-5	TRBJ2-7	TRBD2	ASGFPSLAGGPYEQY
TRBV28	TRBJ2-7	TRBD2	ASSYQRGGYEQY
TRBV6-1	TRBJ1-3	TRBD1	ASSEVTGEGNTIY
TRBV9	TRBJ1-5	NA	ASSPGMISNQPQH
TRBV7-2	TRBJ1-2	NA	ASSWGLAWRGYT
TRBV4-2	TRBJ1-1	NA	ASSQGPGGNTEAF
TRBV9	TRBJ1-2	TRBD1	ASSPGQGAYGYT
TRBV14	TRBJ2-3	NA	ASSQITGSTDTQY
TRBV7-2	TRBJ1-1	NA	ASSQNRDTEAF
TRBV19	TRBJ1-5	NA	ASSIGPGNQPQH
TRBV4-2	TRBJ1-4	TRBD1	ASSQTGATNEKLF
TRBV7-3	TRBJ2-3	NA	ASSSTSAADTQY
TRBV9	TRBJ2-7	TRBD2	ASSVAAGGGYEQY
TRBV5-6	TRBJ1-5	NA	ASSFGDFQPQH
TRBV10-3	TRBJ1-4	NA	AISYNDRHEKLF
TRBV2	TRBJ2-2	TRBD2	ASRSTSGGVRWNTGELF
TRBV7-2	TRBJ2-7	TRBD2	ASSSGGISYEQY
TRBV18	TRBJ1-2	TRBD1	ASSSGQVVSMGNYGYT
TRBV25-1	TRBJ1-2	TRBD1	ASSGQGGFGYT
TRBV7-2	TRBJ1-2	NA	ASSRDRLYGYT
TRBV9	TRBJ2-2	NA	ASSPLPGTGELF
TRBV5-4	TRBJ1-2	TRBD1	ASSSGQGAGYGYT
TRBV4-1	TRBJ1-1	NA	ASTPKTIQGNTEAF
TRBV9	TRBJ2-3	TRBD2	ASNTGLGRDTQY
TRBV19	TRBJ1-5	NA	ASSIGANQPQH
TRBV4-3	TRBJ2-3	NA	ASSLRGDLTSPTASTDTQY
TRBV24-1	TRBJ2-1	NA	ATSGIHGGTFEQF
TRBV5-1	TRBJ2-3	NA	ASSLEGRGSDTQY
TRBV4-1	TRBJ1-1	NA	ASSHRPTGGNTEAF
TRBV27	TRBJ2-1	TRBD2	ASSSLQRESGNEQF
TRBV19	TRBJ2-3	NA	ASSIFSVDTQY
TRBV29-1	TRBJ2-5	TRBD1	SARDRVVIETQY
TRBV18	TRBJ2-3	NA	ASSPGSGTDTQY
TRBV12-3/TRBV12-4	TRBJ1-2	TRBD1	ASRTGQVYGYT
TRBV2	TRBJ2-3	TRBD1	ASSGQGTDTQY